Below, 12 T cell receptor beta chains from the same sample are listed, as sequenced in a study of T-cell memory formation after mild COVID-19. TCRdb used MiXCR to reprocess the 5' RACE reads, holding one entry per CDR3 protein. This table has around 180,000 distinct CDR3 sequences, roughly 17% appearing once. Sequencing was carried out using PBMCs or a T cell subset sorted from them (not recorded which). The receptor source for this set is an adult woman who had mild COVID-19 (a few samples of this study predate the infection). Cell type and time point are not known.

There are a few counts of this clonotype. The V call is TRBV15, the J call TRBJ1-5; 7 bases are shared with TRBD1. The germline CDR1 and CDR2 sequences are LNHNV and YYDKDF (reference sequence). With V trimmed by 3 bases and J by 0 bases, 5 bases remained unmatched. The CDR3 consists of 16 residues. The CDR3 DNA reads TGTGCCACCAGCAGGGGACAGTTAGGTAGCAATCAGCCCCAGCATTTT. This codes for CATSRGQLGSNQPQHF.

The chain joins TRBV7-9 to TRBJ2-5; TRBD1 might be the D (5 bases). Germline CDR1 SEHNR, CDR2 FQNEAQ (reference sequence). Trimming removed 5 bases at V and 1 base at J, with 14 bases between. The CDR3 spans 15 residues. The CDR3 region is CASSVLTALQETQYF. The CDR3, as DNA: TGTGCCAGCAGCGTATTGACAGCGCTCCAAGAGACCCAGTACTTC.

The CDR3 protein is CSARPWAVTSGRNEQFF. Written as DNA, the CDR3 is TGCAGTGCTAGACCGTGGGCCGTGACTAGCGGAAGGAATGAGCAGTTCTTC. The chain is built from TRBV20-1 and TRBJ2-1; 9 bases are shared with TRBD2. This CDR3 contains 17 residues. V was clipped by 2 bases and J by 7 bases; unmatched bases: 15. CDR1 is DFQATT, CDR2 SNEGSKA, per germline (reference sequence).

The chain employs TRBV7-2 and TRBJ1-1; D is undetermined. CDR3 length: 12 residues. CDR1 is SGHTA, CDR2 FQGNSA, per germline. V lost 2 bases, J lost 4 bases, and 5 bases lay in between. The CDR3 here is CASSLFGTEAFF. The CDR3 nucleotides are TGTGCCAGCAGCTTATTTGGCACTGAAGCTTTCTTT. The complete variable domain, with remaining parts taken from reference TRBV7-2 and TRBJ1-1, reads GAGVSQSPSNKVTEKGKDVELRCDPISGHTALYWYRQSLGQGLEFLIYFQGNSAPDKSGLPSDRFSAERTGGSVSTLTIQRTQQEDSAVYLCASSLFGTEAFFGQGTRLTVV.

This clonotype was seen a few times. The DNA for the CDR3 is TGCAGCGTTGTTGGCTCTTCTCCGGGAAATGAGCAGTTCTTC. Amino acid sequence: CSVVGSSPGNEQFF. This chain connects TRBV29-1 to TRBJ2-1, with D possibly TRBD2 on 5 matching bases. V lost 4 bases, J lost 7 bases, and 17 bases lay in between. CDR1 is SQVTM and CDR2 is ANQGSEA in the germline V gene. There are 14 residues in the CDR3.

The V call is TRBV20-1, the J call TRBJ2-2, with D perhaps TRBD2 (7 bases). Trimming cost V 5 bases and J 4 bases, with 17 bases left between them. CDR1 is DFQATT, CDR2 SNEGSKA, per germline (reference sequence). CDR3 length equals 15 residues. The CDR3 reads CSARTGGRSTGELFF. Here the CDR3 DNA reads TGCAGTGCTCGAACCGGGGGGCGGAGCACCGGGGAGCTGTTTTTT.

The sample holds a few counts of this clonotype. The chain uses TRBV29-1 and TRBJ2-2; TRBD1 matches at 8 bases. CDR1 and CDR2 from the germline V gene are SQVTM and ANQGSEA. V lost 4 bases, J lost 1 base, and 2 bases stayed unmatched. CDR3 length equals 14 residues. This CDR3 is CSVVGTGNTGELFF. The DNA of the CDR3 is TGCAGCGTTGTTGGGACAGGGAACACCGGGGAGCTGTTTTTT.

In its sample, this clonotype was seen a few times. J is TRBJ1-2 and V is TRBV5-1; 12 bases are shared with TRBD1. V shed 3 bases and J 3 bases; nucleotides not matched to a gene: 18. CDR3 size: 20 residues. The germline V gene encodes CDR1 SGHRS and CDR2 YFSETQ. The CDR3 DNA sequence: TGCGCCAGCAGCTCCCAAACCCTCCGGGACAGGGGGCCGAGGGACTATGGCTACACCTTC. Its translation: CASSSQTLRDRGPRDYGYTF.

In this sample, this clonotype turned up a few times. The chain recombines TRBV7-2 with TRBJ1-2; 7 bases align to TRBD1. V shed 5 bases, J shed 5 bases, and the junction held 5 bases outside the gene matches. The CDR3 consists of 13 residues. Germline V gene sequence: CDR1 SGHTA, CDR2 FQGNSA. The CDR3 bases are TGTGCCAGCAGCCCCGACAGGGAATATGGCTACACCTTC. It encodes CASSPDREYGYTF.

This clonotype was counted a single time. J is TRBJ1-5 and V is TRBV15; D unclear. V was pared by 6 bases and J by 2 bases, with 14 bases between. The CDR3 runs to 15 residues. Germline CDR1 and CDR2: LNHNV and YYDKDF (reference sequence). This chain's CDR3 is CATSPLQKGNQPQHF. CDR3 bases: TGTGCCACCAGTCCCCTACAGAAGGGCAATCAGCCCCAGCATTTT.

This clonotype was seen repeatedly, ten times or more. At one end, the junction sequence differs from germline, possibly due to a read error. V and J are TRBV5-1 and TRBJ2-5; D unresolved. Per germline, CDR1 SGHRS and CDR2 YFSETQ. This CDR3 is built from 12 residues. This chain's CDR3 is CASSLRQETQYF. The CDR3 coding sequence is TGTGCCAGCAGTTTGCGTCAAGAGACCCAGTACTTC. Based on the CDR3 plus reference TRBV5-1 and TRBJ2-5, the full variable domain is KAGVTQTPRYLIKTRGQQVTLSCSPISGHRSVSWYQQTPGQGLQFLFEYFSETQRNKGNFPGRFSGRQFSNSRSEMNVSTLELGDSALYLCASSLRQETQYFGPGTRLLVL.

The J gene is TRBJ2-3, the V gene TRBV10-2; 9 positions match TRBD2. The germline V gene encodes CDR1 WSHSY and CDR2 SAAADI. V shed 3 bases, J shed 4 bases, and the junction held 8 bases outside the gene matches. The CDR3 extends over 16 amino acids. CDR3 in amino acids: CASSEGASGVSDTQYF. Here the CDR3 DNA reads TGCGCCAGCAGTGAAGGCGCTAGCGGGGTATCAGATACGCAGTATTTT.